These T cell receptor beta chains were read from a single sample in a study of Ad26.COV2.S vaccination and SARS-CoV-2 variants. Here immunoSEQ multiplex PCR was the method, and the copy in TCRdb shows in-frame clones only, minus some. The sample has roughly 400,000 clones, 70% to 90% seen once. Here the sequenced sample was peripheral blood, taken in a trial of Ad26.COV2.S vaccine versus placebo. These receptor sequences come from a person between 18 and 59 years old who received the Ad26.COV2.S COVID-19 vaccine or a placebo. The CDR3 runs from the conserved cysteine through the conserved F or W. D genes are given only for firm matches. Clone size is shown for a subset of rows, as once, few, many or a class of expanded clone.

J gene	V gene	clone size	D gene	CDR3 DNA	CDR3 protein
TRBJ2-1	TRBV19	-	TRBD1	TGTGCCAGTAGGGGCACCGGGACAGCAACTGAGCAGTTCTTC	CASRGTGTATEQFF
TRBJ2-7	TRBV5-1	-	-	TGCGCCAGCAGCTTGGCGCTCGACTACGAGCAGTACTTC	CASSLALDYEQYF
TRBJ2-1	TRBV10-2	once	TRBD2	TGCGCCAGCAGTGAGTGGGCTAGCGGGAGGGATGAGCAGTTCTTC	CASSEWASGRDEQFF
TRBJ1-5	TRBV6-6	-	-	TGTGCCAGCAGTCCCAACCAGGGATCTATCAGCAATCAGCCCCAGCATTTT	CASSPNQGSISNQPQHF
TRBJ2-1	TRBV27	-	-	TGTGCCAGCAGTTCGCAGGGGAATGAGCAGTTCTTC	CASSSQGNEQFF
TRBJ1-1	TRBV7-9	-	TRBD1	TGTGCCAGCAGCACCCTGACAGGGGATGGTACTGAAGCTTTCTTT	CASSTLTGDGTEAFF
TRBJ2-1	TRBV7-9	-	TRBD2	TGTGCCAGCAGCTTAGCGCGTGGAGCGGGAGGGGAGAATGAGCAGTTCTTC	CASSLARGAGGENEQFF
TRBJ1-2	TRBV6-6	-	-	TGTGCCAGCATAGACGACAGATCCGGCTATGGCTACACCTTC	CASIDDRSGYGYTF
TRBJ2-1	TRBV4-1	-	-	TGCGCCAGCAGCCCGCCGGGCACGGAAAACAATGAGCAGTTCTTC	CASSPPGTENNEQFF
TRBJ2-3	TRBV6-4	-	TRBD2	TGTGCCAGCGCTAGCGGGAGCGAAGCAGATACGCAGTATTTT	CASASGSEADTQYF
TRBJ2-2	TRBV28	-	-	TGTGCCAGCAACTCCGGAGAAAGGGTCAGCGGGGAGCTGTTTTTT	CASNSGERVSGELFF
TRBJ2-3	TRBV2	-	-	TGTGCCAGCAGGGGAGGCACAGATACGCAGTATTTT	CASRGGTDTQYF
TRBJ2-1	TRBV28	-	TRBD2	TGTGCCAGCAGGGAGACTAGCGGGAGATACAATGAGCAGTTCTTC	CASRETSGRYNEQFF
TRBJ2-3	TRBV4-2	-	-	TGTGCCAGCAGCCATACTACCGCGGGTGGGTCAGATACGCAGTATTTT	CASSHTTAGGSDTQYF
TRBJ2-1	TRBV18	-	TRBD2	TGTGCCAGCTCACCCCTAGCGGGAGGGCCCAATGAGCAGTTCTTC	CASSPLAGGPNEQFF
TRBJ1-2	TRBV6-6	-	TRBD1	TGTGCCAGCAGGGGACCGGGACAGGGGGAGGGCGGCTACACCTTC	CASRGPGQGEGGYTF
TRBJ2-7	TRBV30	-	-	TGTGCCTGGAGTGTACGAGGTCGGCTCTCCTACGAGCAGTACTTC	CAWSVRGRLSYEQYF
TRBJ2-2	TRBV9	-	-	TGTGCCAGCAGCGTAGCGGCGGGACTGAGATCCGGGGAGCTGTTTTTT	CASSVAAGLRSGELFF
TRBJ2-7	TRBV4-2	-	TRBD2	TGTGCCAGCAGCCCCCGAGGAGAGCGGGGGGCCTACGAGCAGTACTTC	CASSPRGERGAYEQYF
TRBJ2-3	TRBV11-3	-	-	TGTGCCAGCAGCTTAATCCAGGGGAACACGCAGTATTTT	CASSLIQGNTQYF
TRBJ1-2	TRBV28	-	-	TGTGCCAGCAGTGAGCGCTATTCGTTCTACACCTTC	CASSERYSFYTF
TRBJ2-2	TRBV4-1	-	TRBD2	TGCGCCAGCAGCCAGCGCCCGGGACTAGCGGGAGGGGGCCCGGCCGGGGAGCTGTTTTTT	CASSQRPGLAGGGPAGELFF
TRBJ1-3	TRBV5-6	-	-	TGTGCCAGCAGCTTGGCTGTCTCCTCTGGAAACACCATATATTTT	CASSLAVSSGNTIYF
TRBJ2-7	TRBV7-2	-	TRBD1	TGTGCCAGCAGCTTAGGACCCAGGGGGCAAGAGCAGTACTTC	CASSLGPRGQEQYF
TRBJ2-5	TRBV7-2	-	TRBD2	TGTGCCAGCAGCCCCAACCGGTTAGCGGGAGAGACCCAGTACTTC	CASSPNRLAGETQYF
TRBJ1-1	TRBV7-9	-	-	TGTGCCAGCAGCTTAGCGCTAGGGAACACTGAAGCTTTCTTT	CASSLALGNTEAFF
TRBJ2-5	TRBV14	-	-	TGTGCCAGCAGCCCAGCGGCATTGGGAGAGACCCAGTACTTC	CASSPAALGETQYF
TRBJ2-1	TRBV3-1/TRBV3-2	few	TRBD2	TGTGCCAGCAGCCTGGGACTAGCGGGAGGGAGGCAGCAGTTCTTC	CASSLGLAGGRQQFF
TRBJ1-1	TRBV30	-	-	TGTGCCTGGCGGACGGTGAACACTGAAGCTTTCTTT	CAWRTVNTEAFF